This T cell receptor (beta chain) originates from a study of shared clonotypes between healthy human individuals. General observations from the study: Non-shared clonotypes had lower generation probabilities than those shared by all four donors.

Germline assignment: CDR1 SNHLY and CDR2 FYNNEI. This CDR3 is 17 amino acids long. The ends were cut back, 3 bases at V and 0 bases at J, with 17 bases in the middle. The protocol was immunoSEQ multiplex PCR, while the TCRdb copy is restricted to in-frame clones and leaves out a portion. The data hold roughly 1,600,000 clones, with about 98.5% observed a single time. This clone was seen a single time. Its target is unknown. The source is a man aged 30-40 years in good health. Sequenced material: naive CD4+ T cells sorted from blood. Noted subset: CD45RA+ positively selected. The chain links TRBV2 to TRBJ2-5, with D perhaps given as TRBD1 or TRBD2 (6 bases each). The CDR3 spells CASSEDPPGAHQETQYF. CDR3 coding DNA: TGTGCCAGCAGTGAGGATCCCCCGGGGGCTCACCAAGAGACCCAGTACTTC.